The T cell receptor beta chain under discussion was sequenced for a study of OX40 agonist ivuxolimab in advanced cancers. The CDR3 sequence is 14 residues long. Trimming shortened V by 4 bases and J by 6 bases, and 16 bases separated the two germline ends. Germline loops: CDR1 SGHNT, CDR2 YYREEE (reference sequence). Here immunoSEQ multiplex PCR was the method, and the copy in TCRdb shows in-frame clones only, minus some. Of 90,000 or so clones in the sample, roughly nine tenths were seen once. This chain links TRBV5-4 with TRBJ1-1; D unresolved. The source was CD4+ or CD8+ T cells sorted from blood, collected in a trial of the OX40 agonist ivuxolimab. This clonotype originated in an adult with an advanced solid tumor such as melanoma, head and neck, liver or kidney cancer. The DNA for the CDR3 is TGTGCCAGCAGCATATGGACCACGGCCGCTGAAGCTTTCTTT. The encoded protein is CASSIWTTAAEAFF.